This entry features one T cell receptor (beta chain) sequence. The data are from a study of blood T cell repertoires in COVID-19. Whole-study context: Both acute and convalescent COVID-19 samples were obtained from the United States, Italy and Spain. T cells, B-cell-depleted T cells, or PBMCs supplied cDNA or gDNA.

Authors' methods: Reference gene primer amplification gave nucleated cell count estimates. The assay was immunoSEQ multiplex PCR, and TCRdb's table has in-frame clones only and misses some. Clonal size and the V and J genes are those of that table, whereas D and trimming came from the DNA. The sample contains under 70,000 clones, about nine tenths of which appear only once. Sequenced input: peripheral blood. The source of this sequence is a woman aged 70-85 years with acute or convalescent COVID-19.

Written as DNA, the CDR3 is TGTGCCAGTACCTCAGCGGGAGCGAACACCGGGGAGCTGTTTTTT. Amino acids: CASTSAGANTGELFF. This chain joins TRBV19 and TRBJ2-2; 8 nucleotides align to TRBD2. Germline V CDR1 and CDR2: LNHDA, SQIVND (reference sequence). The CDR3 is 15 residues long. The V segment lost 7 bases and the J segment 0 bases; nucleotides outside the gene matches: 4.